The subject of this entry is one TCR beta chain. Its antigen is not known. Clones were sequenced by immunoSEQ multiplex PCR, and TCRdb holds only the in-frame ones, with some missing. The repertoire includes approximately 220,000 clones, 87% of them detected once, and around 2.6% sits in the top ten. There are 14 residues in the CDR3. CDR1 and CDR2 from the germline V gene are MDHEN and SYDVKM. Germline trimming cut 5 bases from V and 5 bases from J; bases unmatched to any gene: 5. This entry belongs to a study of cytomegalovirus exposure and HLA in healthy donors. Study-level points and caveats: Among TCR sequences, most were rare, though some public TCRs appeared in many donors. Cytomegalovirus status, reportedly, was diagnosed with high specificity and sensitivity by the classifier.

The receptor was derived from a man aged 18 to 30 in good health and CMV-seronegative. Source material: PBMCs. V usage is TRBV28 and J usage is TRBJ2-5, with 10 positions matching TRBD2. The CDR3 DNA is TGTGCCAGCAGTCGATTAGCGGGAGGTGAGACCCAGTACTTC. Its translation is CASSRLAGGETQYF.